This entry lists 10 T cell receptor beta chains sequenced from one sample in a study of CD8 T cells in Susac syndrome (dated by TCRdb to between 2019 and 2020). Library creation used the immunoSEQ multiplex PCR assay. RNA was extracted using the RNeasy kit, and about 0.45 to 1 ug of the RNA was reverse transcribed with random hexamers. TCRdb itself trimmed the public reads at Q25 with fastp, ran MiXCR and retained productive beta chains. Records with the same CDR3 protein are collapsed into one entry carrying the most frequent genes and DNA. This sample comprises tens of thousands of distinct CDR3 sequences, about 95% of them detected only once. The top ten hold about 0.38% of the sample. What was sequenced was CD8+ T cells from PBMCs. These receptors all come from a human donor with multiple sclerosis.

About this clonotype itself: The DNA is left out, because the CDR3 cannot be placed on it with certainty; the CDR3 is given as TCRdb lists it. The rearrangement links TRBV11-2 to TRBJ2-5; the D call in the table, TRBD1, was not verified against the DNA. Germline CDR1 is SGHAT and CDR2 is FQNNGV. The CDR3 spans 14 residues, counting both ends. The CDR3 sequence: CASSSSDREETQYF.

The chain links TRBV9 to TRBJ1-2; maybe TRBD1 (5 bases). Trimming left V 5 bases short and J 1 base short, with 15 bases between. The CDR3 length is 15 residues. The V gene's germline CDR1 is SGDLS and CDR2 YYNGEE. CDR3 nucleotides: TGTGCCAGCAGTTCGGGACCACATGTTAACTATGGCTACACCTTC. It specifies CASSSGPHVNYGYTF.

J is TRBJ2-3 and V is TRBV5-1, with D possibly being TRBD1 (7 bases). The CDR3 loop spans 13 amino acids. Trimming pared 6 bases from V and 0 bases from J, leaving 8 bases between. From germline, CDR1 is SGHRS and CDR2 YFSETQ. The CDR3 DNA reads TGCGCCAGCACAGGGGGGAGCACAGATACGCAGTATTTT. This gives the protein CASTGGSTDTQYF.

The chain links TRBV27 to TRBJ1-1; 9 bases match TRBD1. Trimming removed 4 bases from V and 4 bases from J; junction bases left unmatched: 1. The CDR3 is made up of 13 amino acids. CDR1 and CDR2 from the germline V gene are MNHEY and SMNVEV (reference sequence). The CDR3 bases are TGTGCCAGCAGTTCGACAGGGGGCACTGAAGCTTTCTTT. Translated: CASSSTGGTEAFF.

The chain has TRBV20-1 and TRBJ2-4, with D perhaps matching TRBD2 (5 bases). V gave up 1 base and J gave up 1 base, with 11 bases separating them. The germline V gene has CDR1 DFQATT and CDR2 SNEGSKA (reference sequence). CDR3 length: 15 amino acids. The CDR3 spells CSARAGGWAKNIQYF. Written as DNA, the CDR3 is TGCAGTGCTAGAGCCGGAGGTTGGGCCAAAAACATTCAGTACTTC.

V is TRBV29-1 and J is TRBJ2-7; possibly TRBD1 for D (6 bases). V lost 1 base to trimming and J lost 6 bases, with 13 bases between them. Germline CDR1 is SQVTM and CDR2 is ANQGSEA. CDR3 length equals 13 residues. The CDR3 region is CSVEGQERSEQYF. CDR3 sequence (DNA): TGCAGCGTTGAAGGACAGGAACGGAGCGAGCAGTACTTC.

The chain is built from TRBV29-1 and TRBJ2-3, with 7 positions matching TRBD2. The germline V gene encodes CDR1 SQVTM and CDR2 ANQGSEA. The CDR3 is 14 residues long. V was clipped by 5 bases and J by 5 bases; unmatched bases: 10. CDR3 sequence: CSVWGGAGGDTQYF. CDR3 nucleotides: TGCAGCGTTTGGGGGGGTGCAGGAGGAGATACGCAGTATTTT.

V is TRBV3-1 and J is TRBJ2-1; 11 bases match TRBD2. Germline V lookup: CDR1 LGHDT, CDR2 YNNKEL (reference sequence). There are 15 residues in the CDR3. After removal of 8 bases from V and 2 bases from J, the junction contained 5 bases not matched to a gene. This chain's CDR3 is CASRTSGLTYNEQFF. DNA for the CDR3: TGTGCCAGCCGGACTAGCGGGCTTACCTACAATGAGCAGTTCTTC.

V gene TRBV12-3 or TRBV12-4 combines with J gene TRBJ2-5; 9 bases map to TRBD2. Trimming cost V 6 bases and J 1 base; bases outside gene matches: 3. The CDR3 is made up of 14 amino acids. CDR3 in amino acids: CASSPTSGQETQYF. DNA for the CDR3: TGTGCCAGCAGCCCGACTAGCGGCCAAGAGACCCAGTACTTC.

The chain joins TRBV5-1 to TRBJ1-1; possible D gene TRBD1, 5 bases. The CDR3 runs to 15 residues. Trimming stripped 4 bases from V and 3 bases from J, with 16 bases between. Germline V lookup: CDR1 SGHRS, CDR2 YFSETQ. DNA of the CDR3: TGCGCCAGCAGCCGTTTTGGGGGGGAGGACACTGAAGCTTTCTTT. Protein: CASSRFGGEDTEAFF.